This T cell receptor beta chain was retrieved from a study of PD-1 blockade in classical Hodgkin lymphoma (dated by TCRdb to the early 2020s). Context from the whole study: Nivolumab dosing was 3 mg/kg intravenously every 2 weeks, continuing until either disease progression or unacceptable toxicity. A peripheral blood immune signature of response to PD-1 blockade in classical Hodgkin lymphoma was defined using TCR beta sequencing and CyTOF.

In regard to this clone: No cognate antigen has been identified for it. One base away there is no much larger clone; base qualities are not given.

Genomic DNA was isolated using the Qiagen DNeasy kit from unsorted PBMCs as well as from negatively selected CD4+ and CD8+ fractions. TCR beta CDR3 regions were amplified by immunoSEQ multiplex PCR using primers annealing to V and J segments. A synthetic immune receptor repertoire was used to minimize amplification bias, and any remaining bias was removed computationally after sequencing. The study's processing was this. Custom Python scripts were used to quantify repertoire diversity as the Shannon entropy index. Unsorted, CD4+ and CD8+ repertoires were analyzed separately, except in combined analyses where CD4+ and CD8+ sequences were merged in silico. Clonal expansion was defined as at least a 2-fold frequency increase after treatment relative to C1D1, with a pseudocount of 0.5 for undetected baseline clones. Singleton clones were defined as clones with 0 or 1 copy at C1D1, and non-singleton clones were defined as clones with 2 or more copies. Clones expanded in unsorted samples were annotated as CD4+, CD8+ or unknown by matching protein sequences in sorted samples from the same patient. Wilcoxon tests on paired samples were used to test diversity changes from C1D1 to C4D1. TCRdb limited this immuneACCESS table to in-frame rearrangements with V and J called. A share of clones is missing; checked studies link under half to unresolved V genes, and the rest is unexplained. V, J and clone size were drawn from that table, and D and trimming were deduced from the DNA. Here the sample has about 46,000 clones; about 78% occur a single time. Of the sample, 22% falls within the top ten clones.

From cysteine to phenylalanine, the CDR3 is 14 amino acids long. Solely the CDR3 DNA is kept, with 42 bases framed from the first base. Deletion took 1 base off V and 4 bases off J, with a span of 8 bases between the germline ends. CDR1 and CDR2 (SGHRS, YFSETQ) derive from the germline V gene. Findings and caveats that apply to the study as a whole: Diversity was lower in patients who began nivolumab less than 1 year after ASCT, so these patients were left out of later analyses to avoid confounding by immune reconstitution. Baseline TCR diversity was reported to be lower in newly diagnosed patients than in healthy donors, and even lower in relapsed/refractory patients. Baseline diversity similar to that of newly diagnosed patients was observed in trial patients achieving complete response, whereas significantly lower diversity was observed in partial responders and progressors. By C4D1, a significant rise was seen in CD4+ TCR diversity but not in CD8+ TCR diversity (p=0.0027 vs p=0.16), and the rise was most apparent among complete responders (p=0.02). The study was restricted to a single clinical trial cohort, and the causes of repertoire differences, possibly disease activity or prior therapy, were left undefined.

The label giving this sample's time point can be read as: cycle 2 day 1 (C2D1) of nivolumab. All trial patients had relapsed after autologous stem cell transplantation, with cohorts A, B and C differing in prior brentuximab vedotin exposure. A total of under 70 patients with relapsed/refractory classical Hodgkin lymphoma made up the trial cohort, and each patient's best overall response was complete response, partial response or progressive disease. Single-agent nivolumab was administered to trial patients in the multi-cohort phase II CheckMate 205 trial. Best overall response was determined by an independent review committee according to the 2007 International Working Group response criteria. Trial PBMCs were obtained immediately prior to nivolumab initiation (C1D1) and on therapy at cycle 2 day 1 and cycle 4 day 1. Peripheral blood was collected in 8 mL Vacutainer Cell Preparation Tubes, from which PBMCs were isolated by centrifugation and then cryopreserved.

The sequence links TRBV5-1 to TRBJ2-2, with TRBD2 tentatively as D gene (6 bases match). The TCR was taken from a human donor with classical Hodgkin lymphoma. The sample consisted of peripheral blood mononuclear cells (PBMCs), taken before the second cycle of nivolumab. The DNA reads TGCGCCAGCAGCTTGAGGAGGGGCACCGGGGAGCTGTTTTTT. The encoded protein is CASSLRRGTGELFF.